Sequencing of this T cell receptor (beta chain) was carried out in a study of blood T cell repertoires in COVID-19. The table lists this clone with a count of one. Repertoires were generated with immunoSEQ multiplex PCR, while TCRdb's copy carries only in-frame clones and drops some. The sample has 95,000 to 100,000 clones, 85% seen once; the top ten hold less than 2%. Trimming removed 4 bases from V and 7 bases from J, with 13 bases in between. CDR3 length equals 13 residues. Germline V gene data show CDR1 as SGHTA and CDR2 as FQGNSA. The receptor was derived from a woman in her 70s with active or convalescent COVID-19. The V call is TRBV7-2, the J call TRBJ2-5; TRBD1 is a possible D gene (6 bases). Sequenced: peripheral blood. CDR3 sequence: CASSWDIEGTQYF. Here the CDR3 DNA reads TGTGCCAGCAGCTGGGACATAGAGGGGACCCAGTACTTC.